The next 3 T cell receptor beta chains were all read from a single sample in a study of cytomegalovirus exposure and HLA in healthy donors. PCR employed 60 Vbeta and 13 Jbeta primers. Assay used: immunoSEQ multiplex PCR; TCRdb lists only in-frame clones, some missing. The sample has more than 95,000 clones, roughly 76% seen once. Sequenced sample: PBMCs. The receptors come from a middle-aged man in good health and CMV-seropositive.

The chain uses TRBV21-1 and TRBJ1-1; the tabulated D call, TRBD1, remains unverified against the DNA. TRBV21-1 is classified as a pseudogene. The CDR3 runs to 16 residues. In DNA form, the CDR3 reads TGTGCCAGCAGCAAAGATGGGGGACAGGGGGCCACTGAAGCTTTCTTT. It is translated as CASSKDGGQGATEAFF.

This sequence joins TRBV19 and TRBJ1-5, with unresolved D. Per the germline V gene, CDR1 is LNHDA and CDR2 is SQIVND (reference sequence). Trimming took 7 bases from V and 1 from J, leaving 14 bases between them. The CDR3 is 15 amino acids. Here the CDR3 reads CASTPNIGSNQPQHF. CDR3 nucleotides: TGTGCCAGTACCCCCAACATCGGGAGCAATCAGCCCCAGCATTTT.

The chain links TRBV6-1 to TRBJ1-6; D is unclear. Between the trimmed V and J ends, which lost 3 bases and 7 bases, there was a span of 16 bases. Germline V lookup: CDR1 MNHNS, CDR2 SASEGT. The CDR3 extends over 16 amino acids. The CDR3, as DNA: TGTGCCAGCAGTGAGTTGTCCCAACTTCGGAATTCACCCCTCCACTTT. Residues: CASSELSQLRNSPLHF.